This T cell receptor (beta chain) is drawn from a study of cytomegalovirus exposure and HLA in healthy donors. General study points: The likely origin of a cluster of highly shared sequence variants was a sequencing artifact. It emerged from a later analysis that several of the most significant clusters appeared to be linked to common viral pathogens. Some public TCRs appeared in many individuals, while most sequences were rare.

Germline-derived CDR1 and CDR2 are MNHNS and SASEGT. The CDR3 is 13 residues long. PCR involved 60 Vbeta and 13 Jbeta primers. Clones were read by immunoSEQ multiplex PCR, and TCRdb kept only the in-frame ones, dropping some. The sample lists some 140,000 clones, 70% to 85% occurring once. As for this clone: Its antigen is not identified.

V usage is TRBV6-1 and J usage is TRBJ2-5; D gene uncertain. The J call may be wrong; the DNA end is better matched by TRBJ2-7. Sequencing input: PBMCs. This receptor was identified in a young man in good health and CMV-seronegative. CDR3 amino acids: CANQALDRYEQYF. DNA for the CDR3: TGTGCCAACCAGGCGTTGGATCGATACGAGCAGTACTTC.